Listed here are 2 T cell receptor beta chains from one sample, sequenced in a study of T-cell reconstitution after alpha-beta-depleted transplantation in children. Unique molecular identifiers were used in preparing the TCRbeta library. TCRdb independently ran MiXCR on the PCR reads; one entry per CDR3 protein. This sample has 800,000 to 1,000,000 distinct CDR3 sequences, with roughly 29% found just once. Sequenced here: PBMCs, mostly from graft donor cells, sampled 360 days after TCRalphabeta/CD19-depleted stem cell transplant. The receptors originated from a boy under two years old who had a stem cell transplant for SCID, so the T cells may come from the graft donor.

The chain recombines TRBV7-9 with TRBJ1-4; 10 positions agree with TRBD1. This CDR3 region has 17 residues. V trimming: 4 bases; J trimming: 0 bases; junction bases outside the gene matches: 5. Germline assignment: CDR1 SEHNR and CDR2 FQNEAQ (reference sequence). In DNA, the CDR3 is TGTGCCAGCAGCTCGGGGGACAGGGGTGCAACTAATGAAAAACTGTTTTTT. It specifies CASSSGDRGATNEKLFF.

This sequence joins TRBV7-8 and TRBJ1-6, with D possibly matching TRBD1 (5 bases). The CDR3 covers 16 residues. Germline-derived CDR1 and CDR2 are SGHVS and FQNEAQ. Trimming cost V 2 bases and J 4 bases, with 12 bases left between them. The CDR3 sequence: CASSLSPGRYNSPLHF. The CDR3 DNA reads as TGTGCCAGCAGCTTATCCCCGGGACGGTATAATTCACCCCTCCACTTT.